Listed below are T cell receptor beta chains from one sample, sequenced in a study of spatial heterogeneity in lung cancer. TCRdb processed the 5' RACE reads anew with MiXCR; each CDR3 protein has one entry. Of around 25,000 distinct CDR3 sequences in the sample, 9.5% to 15% were seen once. The sample here was PBMCs, taken at surgery. These receptor sequences come from a female donor with early-stage non-small cell lung cancer. Each CDR3 is given with its conserved first and last residue. D genes are given only for firm matches. Only part of the rows carry a size: once, few, many, or a class if the clone is expanded.

clone_size | j_call | v_call | cdr3_length | d_call | cdr3_aa | cdr3_nt
many | TRBJ2-3 | TRBV9 | 14 | - | CASSVFRSTDTQYF | TGTGCCAGCAGCGTATTTCGATCCACAGATACGCAGTATTTT
many | TRBJ2-2 | TRBV4-3 | 16 | - | CASSQDIVQGDGELFF | TGCGCCAGCAGCCAGGATATCGTCCAGGGCGACGGGGAGCTGTTTTTT
many | TRBJ2-1 | TRBV4-3 | 15 | TRBD1 | CASSVDRGSYNEQFF | TGCGCCAGCAGCGTCGACAGGGGATCCTACAATGAGCAGTTCTTC
- | TRBJ2-5 | TRBV7-2 | 14 | - | CASSLARNGETQYF | TGTGCCAGCAGCTTAGCTCGGAATGGTGAGACCCAGTACTTC
- | TRBJ2-1 | TRBV7-9 | 15 | - | CASSPGRSSYNEQFF | TGTGCCAGCAGCCCGGGACGTAGCTCCTACAATGAGCAGTTCTTC
many | TRBJ1-1 | TRBV12-3/TRBV12-4 | 13 | - | CASSLAPVSEAFF | TGTGCCAGCAGTTTAGCGCCGGTTTCTGAAGCTTTCTTT
few | TRBJ1-1 | TRBV7-3 | 15 | - | CASSLVTGINTEAFF | TGTGCCAGCAGCTTGGTAACAGGAATTAACACTGAAGCTTTCTTT
many | TRBJ2-3 | TRBV7-9 | 15 | TRBD2 | CASSPPGLAADTQYF | TGTGCCAGCAGCCCACCGGGACTAGCGGCAGATACGCAGTATTTT
many | TRBJ2-2 | TRBV5-4 | 14 | - | CASSLEKNTGELFF | TGTGCCAGCAGCTTGGAGAAGAACACCGGGGAGCTGTTTTTT
many | TRBJ2-7 | TRBV28 | 12 | TRBD2 | CASSLTSGRSSF | TGTGCCAGCAGTTTGACTAGCGGGAGATCGTCCTTC
- | TRBJ1-2 | TRBV19 | 12 | - | CASSDGLYGYTF | TGTGCCAGTAGTGACGGACTCTATGGCTACACCTTC
few | TRBJ2-3 | TRBV10-3 | 18 | TRBD2 | CTISVRGASGRSSDTQYF | TGTACCATCAGTGTACGTGGGGCTAGCGGGAGATCCTCAGATACGCAGTATTTT